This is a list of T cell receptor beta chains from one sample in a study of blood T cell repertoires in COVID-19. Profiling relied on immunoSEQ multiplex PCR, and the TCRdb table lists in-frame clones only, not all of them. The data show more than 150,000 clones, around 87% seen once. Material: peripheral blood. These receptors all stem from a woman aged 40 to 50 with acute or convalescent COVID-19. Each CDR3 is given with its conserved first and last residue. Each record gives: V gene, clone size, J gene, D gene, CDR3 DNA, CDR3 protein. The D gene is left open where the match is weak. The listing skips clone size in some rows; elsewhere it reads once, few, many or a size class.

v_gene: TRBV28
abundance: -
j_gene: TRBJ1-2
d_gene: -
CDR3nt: TGTGCCAGCAGAGGACAGTTATATGGCTACACCTTC
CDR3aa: CASRGQLYGYTF

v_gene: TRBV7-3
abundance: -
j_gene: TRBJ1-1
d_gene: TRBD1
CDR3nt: TGTGCCAGCAGCTTATCGGGACAGGGCTCTGAAGCTTTCTTT
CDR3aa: CASSLSGQGSEAFF

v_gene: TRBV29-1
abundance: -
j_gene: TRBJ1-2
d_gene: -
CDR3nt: TGCAGCGTTGAAATCGGGGAATTCGACTATGGCTACACCTTC
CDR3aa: CSVEIGEFDYGYTF

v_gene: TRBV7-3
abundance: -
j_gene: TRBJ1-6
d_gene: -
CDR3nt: TGTGCCAGCAGCTTAACGGGGCAGGGCTATTCACCCCTCCACTTT
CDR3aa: CASSLTGQGYSPLHF

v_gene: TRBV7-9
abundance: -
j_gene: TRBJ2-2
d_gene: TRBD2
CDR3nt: TGTGCCAGCAGCTTAAGGACTAGCGGGGCCGGGGAGCTGTTTTTT
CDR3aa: CASSLRTSGAGELFF

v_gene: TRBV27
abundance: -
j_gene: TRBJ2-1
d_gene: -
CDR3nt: TGTGCCAGCAGTTTATCGAGCCCCGCGGTGTCCGAGCAGTTCTTC
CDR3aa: CASSLSSPAVSEQFF

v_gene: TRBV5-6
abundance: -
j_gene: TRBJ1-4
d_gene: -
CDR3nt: TGTGCCAGCAGCTTGGCCGCAGGGGTTAGTGAAAAACTGTTTTTT
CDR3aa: CASSLAAGVSEKLFF

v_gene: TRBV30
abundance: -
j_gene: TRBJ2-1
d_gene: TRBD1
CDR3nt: TGTGCCTGCCAAACAGGGGGCGACTACAATGAGCAGTTCTTC
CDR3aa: CACQTGGDYNEQFF

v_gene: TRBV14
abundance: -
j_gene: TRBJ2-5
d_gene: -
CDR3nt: TGTGCCAGCAGCCAAGAACCACAGACTAACCCGCAAGAGACCCAGTACTTC
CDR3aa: CASSQEPQTNPQETQYF

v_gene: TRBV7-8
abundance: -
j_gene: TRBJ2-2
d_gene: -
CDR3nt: TGTGCCAGCAGCCCACAGGTCGTCAACACCGGGGAGCTGTTTTTT
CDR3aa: CASSPQVVNTGELFF

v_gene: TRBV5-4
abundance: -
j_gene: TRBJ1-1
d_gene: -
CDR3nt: TGTGCCAGCAGCTTGGGGCAGGGGTACACTGAAGCTTTCTTT
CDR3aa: CASSLGQGYTEAFF

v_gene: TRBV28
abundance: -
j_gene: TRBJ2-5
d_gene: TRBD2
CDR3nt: TGTGCCAGCAGTTTAAACACACTCTTCACTAGCGGGAGTTGGGAGACCCAGTACTTC
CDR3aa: CASSLNTLFTSGSWETQYF

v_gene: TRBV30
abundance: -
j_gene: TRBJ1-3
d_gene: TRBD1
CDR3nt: TGTGCCTGGCGACAGGGGGCTGGAAACACCATATATTTT
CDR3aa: CAWRQGAGNTIYF

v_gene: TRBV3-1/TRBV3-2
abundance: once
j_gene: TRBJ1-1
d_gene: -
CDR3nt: TGTGCCACCTCCCCCGGAGGGAACACTGAAGCTTTCTTT
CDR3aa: CATSPGGNTEAFF

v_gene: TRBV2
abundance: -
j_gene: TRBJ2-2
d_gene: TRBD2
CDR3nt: TGTGCCAGCCAGGCTAGCGGGGGGGCCGGGGAGCTGTTTTTT
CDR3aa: CASQASGGAGELFF

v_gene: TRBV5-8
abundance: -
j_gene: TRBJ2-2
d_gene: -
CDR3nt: TGCGGGGGATTCACCGGGGAGCTGTTTTTT
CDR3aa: CGGFTGELFF

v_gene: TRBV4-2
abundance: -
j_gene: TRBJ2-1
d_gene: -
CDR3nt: TGTGCCAGCAGCCAGTTTAGCGGTATTGGATACAATGAGCAGTTCTTC
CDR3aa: CASSQFSGIGYNEQFF

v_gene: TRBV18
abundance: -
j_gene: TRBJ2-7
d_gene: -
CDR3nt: TGTGCCAGCTCACCCTCTAGGGACAACGAGCAGTACTTC
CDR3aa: CASSPSRDNEQYF

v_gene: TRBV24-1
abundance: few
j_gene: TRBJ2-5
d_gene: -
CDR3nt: TGTGCCACCAGCAACAGGGAAGAGACCCAGTACTTC
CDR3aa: CATSNREETQYF

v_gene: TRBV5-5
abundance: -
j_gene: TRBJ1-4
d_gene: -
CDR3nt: TGTGCCAGCAGTCCAGGACAGTCCTTATCACTTAATGAAAAACTGTTTTTT
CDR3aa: CASSPGQSLSLNEKLFF

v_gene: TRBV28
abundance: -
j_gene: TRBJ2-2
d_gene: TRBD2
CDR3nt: TGTGCCAGCAAGATGGGGCTAGCGGGGGGCCGGGGCACCGGGGAGCTGTTTTTT
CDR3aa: CASKMGLAGGRGTGELFF

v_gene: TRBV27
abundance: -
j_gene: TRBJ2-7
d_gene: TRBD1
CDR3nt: TGTGCCAGCAGTTTACCGACAGGGGGCCCGACCTACGAGCAGTACTTC
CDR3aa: CASSLPTGGPTYEQYF

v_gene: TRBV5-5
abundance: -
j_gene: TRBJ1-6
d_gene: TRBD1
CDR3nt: TGTGCCAGCAGCTTGGGTGGGACAGGGGGCAATTCACCCCTCCACTTT
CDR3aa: CASSLGGTGGNSPLHF

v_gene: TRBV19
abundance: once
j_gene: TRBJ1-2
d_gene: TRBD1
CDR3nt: TGTGCCAGTAGTAAAGGGACAGTTCTGTGGGGCTACACCTTC
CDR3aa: CASSKGTVLWGYTF

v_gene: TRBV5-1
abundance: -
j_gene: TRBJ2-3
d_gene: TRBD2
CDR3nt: TGCGCCAGCAGCTGGGCCGGGACTAGCGGGAGGGCCGCGGGCACAGATACGCAGTATTTT
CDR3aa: CASSWAGTSGRAAGTDTQYF

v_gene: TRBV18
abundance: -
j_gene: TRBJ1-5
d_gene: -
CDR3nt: TGTGCCAGCTCCCCAGCAGGGAATCAGCCCCAGCATTTT
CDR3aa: CASSPAGNQPQHF

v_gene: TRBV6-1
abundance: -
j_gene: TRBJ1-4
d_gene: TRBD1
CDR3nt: TGTGCCAGCAGTGGAACCGGGACAGCTGCCAGTGAAAAACTGTTTTTT
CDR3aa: CASSGTGTAASEKLFF

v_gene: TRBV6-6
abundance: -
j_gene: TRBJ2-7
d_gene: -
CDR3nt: TGTGCCAGCACGGACAGACACTCCTACGAGCAGTACTTC
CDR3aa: CASTDRHSYEQYF

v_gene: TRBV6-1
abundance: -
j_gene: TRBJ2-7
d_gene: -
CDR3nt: TGTGCCAGCAGTGATACCCGGACAGTCAGCGAGCAGTACTTC
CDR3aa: CASSDTRTVSEQYF

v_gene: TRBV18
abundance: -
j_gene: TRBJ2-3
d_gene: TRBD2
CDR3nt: TGTGCCAGCTCACCTTGGACTAGCGGGAACTCAGATACGCAGTATTTT
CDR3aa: CASSPWTSGNSDTQYF

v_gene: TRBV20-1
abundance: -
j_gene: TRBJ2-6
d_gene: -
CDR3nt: TGCAGTGCTAGTCAGGGCTCTGGGGCCAACGTCCTGACTTTC
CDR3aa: CSASQGSGANVLTF

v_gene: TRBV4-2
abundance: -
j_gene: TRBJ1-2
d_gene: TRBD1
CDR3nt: TGTGCCAGCAGCCCGATTGTGGACAGGGTGATGGGTAACTATGGCTACACCTTC
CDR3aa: CASSPIVDRVMGNYGYTF

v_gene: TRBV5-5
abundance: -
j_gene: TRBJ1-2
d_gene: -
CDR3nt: TGTGCCAGCAGCTGGGAGACAAAAAACTATGGCTACACCTTC
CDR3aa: CASSWETKNYGYTF

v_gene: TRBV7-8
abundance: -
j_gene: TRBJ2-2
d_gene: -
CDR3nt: TGTGCCAGCAGCGGGGACAAACGTCGCGGCACCGGGGAGCTGTTTTTT
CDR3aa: CASSGDKRRGTGELFF

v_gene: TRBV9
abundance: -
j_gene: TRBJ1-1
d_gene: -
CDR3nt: TGTGCCAGCAGCGTTGGAGTAAACAGGGAGACTGAAGCTTTCTTT
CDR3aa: CASSVGVNRETEAFF

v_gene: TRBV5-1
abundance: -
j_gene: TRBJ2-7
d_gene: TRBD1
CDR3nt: TGCGCCAGCAGCTTTGACAGGGGGTTCCATGTCGAGCAGTACTTC
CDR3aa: CASSFDRGFHVEQYF

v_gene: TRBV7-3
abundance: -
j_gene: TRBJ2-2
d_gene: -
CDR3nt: TGTGCCAGCAGCTTAGGACTAAACACCGGGGAGCTGTTTTTT
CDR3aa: CASSLGLNTGELFF

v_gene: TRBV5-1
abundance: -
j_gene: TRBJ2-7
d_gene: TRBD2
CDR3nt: TGCGCCAGCAGATGGACTAGCGGGGCCTACGAGCAGTACTTC
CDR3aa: CASRWTSGAYEQYF

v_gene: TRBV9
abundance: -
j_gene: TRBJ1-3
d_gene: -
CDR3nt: TGTGCCAGCAGCGGTCTACAGGGCCCCCAAAGCTCTGGAAACACCATATATTTT
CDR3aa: CASSGLQGPQSSGNTIYF

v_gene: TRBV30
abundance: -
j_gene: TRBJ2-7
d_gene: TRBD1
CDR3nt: TGTGCCTGGAGTGTCCCAAGGAGACAGGGCCACGAGCAGTACTTC
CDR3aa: CAWSVPRRQGHEQYF

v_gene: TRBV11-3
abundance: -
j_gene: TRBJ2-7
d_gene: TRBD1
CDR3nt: TGTGCCAGCAGCGTACAGGGGTCCTACGAGCAGTACTTC
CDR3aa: CASSVQGSYEQYF

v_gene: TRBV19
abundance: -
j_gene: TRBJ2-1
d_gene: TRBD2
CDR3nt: TGTGCCAGTAGTATTCTCGGGACTAACTCCTACAATGAGCAGTTCTTC
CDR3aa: CASSILGTNSYNEQFF

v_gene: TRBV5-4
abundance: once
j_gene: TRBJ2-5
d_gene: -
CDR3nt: TGTGCCAGCAGCTTGGCAAGGGACCGAAAAGCGGGAGAGACCCAGTACTTC
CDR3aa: CASSLARDRKAGETQYF

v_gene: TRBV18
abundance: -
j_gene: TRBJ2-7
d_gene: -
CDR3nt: TGTGCCAGCTCAGGGAGTACCGGGTACGAGCAGTACTTC
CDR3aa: CASSGSTGYEQYF

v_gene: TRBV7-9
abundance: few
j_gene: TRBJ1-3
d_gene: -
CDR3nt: TGTGCCAGCAGCTTAGTATCCGGGGTCGGAAACACCATATATTTT
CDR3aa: CASSLVSGVGNTIYF

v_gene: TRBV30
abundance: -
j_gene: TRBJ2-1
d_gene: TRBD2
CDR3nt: TGTGCCTGGAGTGTACCACTAGCGGGAGGAGGTGAGCAGTTCTTC
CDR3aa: CAWSVPLAGGGEQFF

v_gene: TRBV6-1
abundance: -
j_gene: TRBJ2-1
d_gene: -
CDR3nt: TGTGCCAGCAGTGAATACGGCGGCGGCTCCTACAATGAGCAGTTCTTC
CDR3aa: CASSEYGGGSYNEQFF

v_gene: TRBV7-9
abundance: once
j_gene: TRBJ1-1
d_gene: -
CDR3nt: TGTGCCAGCAGCGGTCGGGGGAACACTGAAGCTTTCTTT
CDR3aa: CASSGRGNTEAFF

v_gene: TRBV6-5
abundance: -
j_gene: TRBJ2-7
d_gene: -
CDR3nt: TGTGCCAGCAGGACCACACAGGCGTACGAGCAGTACTTC
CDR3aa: CASRTTQAYEQYF

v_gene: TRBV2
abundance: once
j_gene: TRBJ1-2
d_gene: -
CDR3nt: TGTGCCAGCAGTGAAACGGGATACTATGGCTACACCTTC
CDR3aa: CASSETGYYGYTF

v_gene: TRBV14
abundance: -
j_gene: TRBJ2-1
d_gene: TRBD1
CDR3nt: TGTGCCAGCAGCCTAGGGACAGGGATCAACAATGAGCAGTTCTTC
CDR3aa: CASSLGTGINNEQFF

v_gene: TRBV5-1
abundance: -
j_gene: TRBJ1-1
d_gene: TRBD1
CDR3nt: TGCGCCAGCAGCGTCGGACAGGACACTGAAGCTTTCTTT
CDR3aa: CASSVGQDTEAFF

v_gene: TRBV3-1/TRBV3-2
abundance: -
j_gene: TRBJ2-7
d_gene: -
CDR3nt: TGTGCCAGCAGCCCGGAGGGTCACTACGAGCAGTACTTC
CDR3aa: CASSPEGHYEQYF

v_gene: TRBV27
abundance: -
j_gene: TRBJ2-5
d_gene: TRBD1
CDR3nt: TGTGCCAGCAGTCACTCACCGGGACAGGGGTTGGTGACCCAGTACTTC
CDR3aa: CASSHSPGQGLVTQYF

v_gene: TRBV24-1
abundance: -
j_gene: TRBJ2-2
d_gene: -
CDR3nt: TGTGCCACCAGTGATTTGGAGACTTTGAACACCGGGGAGCTGTTTTTT
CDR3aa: CATSDLETLNTGELFF

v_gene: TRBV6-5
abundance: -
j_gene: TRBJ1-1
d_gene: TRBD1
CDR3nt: TGTGCCAGCAGGGGACAGGGGGGAGGGAACACTGAAGCTTTCTTT
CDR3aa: CASRGQGGGNTEAFF

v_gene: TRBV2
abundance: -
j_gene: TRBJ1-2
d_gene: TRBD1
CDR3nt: TGTGCCAGCAGTGGGACGGACAGGGGCGACTATGGCTACACCTTC
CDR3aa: CASSGTDRGDYGYTF

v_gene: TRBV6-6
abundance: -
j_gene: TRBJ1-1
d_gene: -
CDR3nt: TGTGCCACAGCCTGGGTGGGGGCCACTGAAGCTTTCTTT
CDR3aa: CATAWVGATEAFF

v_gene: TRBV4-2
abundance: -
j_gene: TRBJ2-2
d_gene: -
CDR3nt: TGTGCCAGCAGCCAAGAGGCTGGCAACACCGGGGAGCTGTTTTTT
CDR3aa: CASSQEAGNTGELFF